One TCR beta chain is described in this entry. Some clones are missing from TCRdb's copy, which holds only in-frame ones; the method was immunoSEQ multiplex PCR. Here the sample spans about 140,000 clones, around 80% being singletons. The CDR3 extends over 17 amino acids. Per germline, CDR1 LGHNA and CDR2 YSLEER. V gave up 1 base and J gave up 9 bases, with 22 bases separating them. These data belong to a study of blood T cell repertoires in COVID-19. The sample was peripheral blood. The receptor's source is a man between 60 and 75 years old with active or convalescent COVID-19. The chain links TRBV4-3 to TRBJ2-1, with a possible D match to TRBD2 (7 bases). This CDR3 is CASSQAQRRGARGEQFF. In DNA, the CDR3 is TGCGCCAGCAGCCAAGCCCAGCGACGGGGGGCGCGTGGTGAGCAGTTCTTC.